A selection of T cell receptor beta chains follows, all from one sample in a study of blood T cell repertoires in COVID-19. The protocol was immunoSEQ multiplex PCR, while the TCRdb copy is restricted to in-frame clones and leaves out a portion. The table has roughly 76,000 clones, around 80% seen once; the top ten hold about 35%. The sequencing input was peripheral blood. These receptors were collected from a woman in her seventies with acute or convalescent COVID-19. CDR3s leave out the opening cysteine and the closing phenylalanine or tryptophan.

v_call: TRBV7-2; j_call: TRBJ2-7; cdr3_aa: ASSHGRGLEQY
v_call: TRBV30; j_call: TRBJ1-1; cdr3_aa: AWSPPSRVAF
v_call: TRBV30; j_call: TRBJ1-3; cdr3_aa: AWSPDRATASGNTIY
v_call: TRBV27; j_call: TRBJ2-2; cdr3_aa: ASRPLAGGSGELF
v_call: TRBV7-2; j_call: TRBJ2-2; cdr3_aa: ASSLGLAGTGELF
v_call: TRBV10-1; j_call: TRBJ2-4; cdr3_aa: ASSAGTGIKNIQY
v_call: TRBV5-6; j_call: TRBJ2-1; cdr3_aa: ASSWTGQSNPGQF
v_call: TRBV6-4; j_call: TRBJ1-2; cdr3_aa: ASSPVEGGGYT
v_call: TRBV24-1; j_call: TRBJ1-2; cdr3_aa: ATRGQGRANYGYT
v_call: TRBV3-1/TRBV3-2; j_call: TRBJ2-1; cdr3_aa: ASSHQAGSYNEQF
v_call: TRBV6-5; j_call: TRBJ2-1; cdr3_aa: ASSKQGPNEQF
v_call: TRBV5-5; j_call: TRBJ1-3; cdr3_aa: ASSLSGTGVASGNTIY
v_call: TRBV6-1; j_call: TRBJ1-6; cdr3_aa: ASSEPREPLH
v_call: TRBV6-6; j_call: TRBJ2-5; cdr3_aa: ASSTGTGNRETQY
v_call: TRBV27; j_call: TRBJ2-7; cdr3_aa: ASRDPGSTYEQY
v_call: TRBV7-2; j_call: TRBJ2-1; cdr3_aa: ASSLDGTSGRWSYNEQF
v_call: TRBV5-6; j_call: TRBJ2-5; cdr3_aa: ASSSLRTRPETQY
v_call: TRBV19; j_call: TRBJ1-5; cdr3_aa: ASSKGASNQPQH
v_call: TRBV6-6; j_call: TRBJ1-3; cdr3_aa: ASSPGQGSGNTIY
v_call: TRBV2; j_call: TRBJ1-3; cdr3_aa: ATYLSGNTIY
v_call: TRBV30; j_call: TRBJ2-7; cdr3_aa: AWGETGAYYEQY
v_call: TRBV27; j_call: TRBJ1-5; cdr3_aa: ASSLWGQGDQPQH
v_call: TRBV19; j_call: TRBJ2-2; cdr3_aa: ASSRGGIAGGTGELF
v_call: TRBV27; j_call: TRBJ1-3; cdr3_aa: ASRRDSADSGNTIY
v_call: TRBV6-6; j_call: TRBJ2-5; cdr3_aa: ASRNTGGVSLETQY
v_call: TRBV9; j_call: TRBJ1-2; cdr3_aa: ASSPGDSKGYGYT
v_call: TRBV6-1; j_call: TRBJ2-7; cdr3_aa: ASSEIWVRGSPQY
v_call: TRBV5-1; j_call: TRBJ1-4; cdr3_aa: ASSPGQGGEKLF
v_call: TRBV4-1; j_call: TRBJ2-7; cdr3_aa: ASSQGLERYEQY
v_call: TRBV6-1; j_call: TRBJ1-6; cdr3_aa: ASSERSSYNSPLH
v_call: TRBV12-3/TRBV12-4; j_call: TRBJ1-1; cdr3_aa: ASSIGRNTEAF
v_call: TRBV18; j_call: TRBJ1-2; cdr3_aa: ASTAGGYGYT
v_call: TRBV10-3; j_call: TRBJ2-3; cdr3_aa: AISEGLAGAADTQY
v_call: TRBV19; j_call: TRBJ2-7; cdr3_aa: ASSIDGSSYEQY